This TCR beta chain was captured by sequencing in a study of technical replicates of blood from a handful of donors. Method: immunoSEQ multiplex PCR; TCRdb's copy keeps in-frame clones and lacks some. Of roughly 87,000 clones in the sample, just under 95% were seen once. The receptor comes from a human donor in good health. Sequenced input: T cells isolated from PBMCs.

The CDR3: CASSPRGYDYMNTEAFF. DNA for the CDR3: TGTGCCAGCTCACCGAGGGGGTACGACTATATGAACACTGAAGCTTTCTTT. The chain carries TRBV18 and TRBJ1-1; weak D call: TRBD1 (6 bases). V gave up 3 bases and J gave up 0 bases, with 17 bases separating them. The V gene's germline CDR1 is KGHSH and CDR2 LQKENI. This CDR3 comprises 17 residues.